This T cell receptor beta chain was profiled in a study of siplizumab effects on memory and regulatory T cells. To note about this clone: Its antigen is still unknown.

Each sample contributed 96,000 or so TCR templates to the assay. Clones were read by immunoSEQ multiplex PCR, and TCRdb kept only the in-frame ones, dropping some. The sample lists 100,000 or so clones; about 90% were seen once. Findings and limits, study-wide: Neither a naive nor a memory phenotype was assignable to roughly 75-96% of proliferating CD4+ or CD8+ clones. Proliferating Tregs' suppressive function in siplizumab cultures went unconfirmed. Sequences that were alloreactive and traceable to unstimulated CD4+ memory cells were significantly reduced by siplizumab.

This CDR3 contains 14 residues. J lost 7 bases, V lost 3 bases, and 4 bases had no gene match. Per germline, CDR1 SGDLS and CDR2 YYNGEE. Sequencing used CD4+ T cells sorted from blood. This rearrangement joins TRBV9 to TRBJ2-1; TRBD1 aligns across 10 bases. The source of this sequence is a human donor in good health. The CDR3 sequence: CASSAPGQGNEQFF. The CDR3 DNA reads as TGTGCCAGCAGCGCCCCGGGACAGGGGAATGAGCAGTTCTTC. The full variable domain, rest sourced from reference TRBV9 and TRBJ2-1, is DSGVTQTPKHLITATGQRVTLRCSPRSGDLSVYWYQQSLDQGLQFLIQYYNGEERAKGNILERFSAQQFPDLHSELNLSSLELGDSALYFCASSAPGQGNEQFFGPGTRLTVL.